This TCR beta chain was documented in a study of T-cell reconstitution after alpha-beta-depleted transplantation in children. Preparation of the TCRbeta library was carried out with unique molecular identifiers. One entry per CDR3 protein, called by TCRdb with MiXCR from the PCR reads. Of a few hundred thousand distinct CDR3 sequences in the sample, about a tenth were seen once. Source: PBMCs from the stem cell graft donor, taken from the stem cell graft. This sequence originates from a human donor who donated a stem cell graft to a child with acute myeloid leukemia.

CDR3 nucleotide sequence: TGTGCCTGGAGTGTACTAGGTAATCAGCCCCAGCATTTT. It encodes CAWSVLGNQPQHF. The chain uses TRBV30 and TRBJ1-5; D not resolved. V shed 0 bases and J shed 4 bases, with 7 bases lying between them. CDR1 and CDR2 from the germline V gene are GTSNPN and SVGIG (reference sequence). This CDR3 spans 13 amino acids.